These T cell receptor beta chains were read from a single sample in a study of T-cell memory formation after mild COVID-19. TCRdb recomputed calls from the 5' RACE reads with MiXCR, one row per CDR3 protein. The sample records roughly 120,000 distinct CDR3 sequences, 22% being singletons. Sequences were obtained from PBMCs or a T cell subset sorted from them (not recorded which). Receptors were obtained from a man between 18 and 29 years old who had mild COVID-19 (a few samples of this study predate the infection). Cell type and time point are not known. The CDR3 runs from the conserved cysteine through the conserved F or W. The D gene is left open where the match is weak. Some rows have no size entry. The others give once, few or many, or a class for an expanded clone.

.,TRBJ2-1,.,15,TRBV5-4,CATSAGTGPYNEQFF,TGTGCCACCTCAGCGGGGACAGGTCCCTACAATGAGCAGTTCTTC
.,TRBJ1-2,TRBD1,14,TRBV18,CASLNRDRGYGYTF,TGTGCCAGCCTAAACCGGGACAGGGGCTATGGCTACACCTTC
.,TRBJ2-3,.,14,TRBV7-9,CASSIRVDPDTQYF,TGTGCCAGCAGCATAAGGGTCGACCCGGATACGCAGTATTTT
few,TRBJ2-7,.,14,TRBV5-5,CASSSPTDSYEQYF,TGTGCCAGCAGCTCCCCGACAGACTCCTACGAGCAGTACTTC
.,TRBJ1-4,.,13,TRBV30,CAGRQGWGEKLFF,TGTGCCGGAAGGCAGGGGTGGGGTGAAAAACTGTTTTTT
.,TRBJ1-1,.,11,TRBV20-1,CSARRGGEAFF,TGCAGTGCCAGGAGGGGAGGTGAAGCTTTCTTT
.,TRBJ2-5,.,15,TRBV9,CASSVAGLLKETQYF,TGTGCCAGCAGCGTAGCCGGACTGCTAAAAGAGACCCAGTACTTC
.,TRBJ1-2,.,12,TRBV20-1,CSASNSYYGYTF,TGCAGTGCTTCTAATTCTTACTATGGCTACACCTTC
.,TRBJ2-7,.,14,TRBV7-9,CASSIPPDSSEQYF,TGTGCCAGCAGCATCCCCCCGGACAGTTCCGAGCAGTACTTC
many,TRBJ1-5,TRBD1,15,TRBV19,CASRPGTGAPEPQHF,TGTGCCAGTAGACCCGGGACAGGCGCTCCAGAGCCCCAGCATTTT
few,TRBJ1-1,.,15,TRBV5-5,CASSWEQRISTEAFF,TGTGCCAGCAGCTGGGAACAGCGAATTAGCACTGAAGCTTTCTTT
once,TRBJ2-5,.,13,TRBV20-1,CSARQDDQETQYF,TGCAGTGCTAGACAGGATGACCAAGAGACCCAGTACTTC
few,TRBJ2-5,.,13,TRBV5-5,CASSPGTAETQYF,TGTGCCAGCAGCCCCGGGACGGCAGAGACCCAGTACTTC
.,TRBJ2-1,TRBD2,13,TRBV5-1,CASSLGTNNEQFF,TGCGCCAGCAGCCTCGGGACTAACAATGAGCAGTTCTTC
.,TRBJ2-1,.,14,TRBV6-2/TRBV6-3,CASSYNGGHNEQFF,TGTGCCAGCAGTTATAACGGGGGCCACAATGAGCAGTTCTTC
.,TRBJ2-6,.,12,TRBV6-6,CASSWGANVLTF,TGTGCCAGCAGCTGGGGGGCCAACGTCCTGACTTTC
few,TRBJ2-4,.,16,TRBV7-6,CASSLLPAGAKNIQYF,TGTGCCAGCAGCTTATTGCCGGCGGGGGCCAAAAACATTCAGTACTTC
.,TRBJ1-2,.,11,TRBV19,CASSTWDGYTF,TGTGCCAGTAGTACCTGGGACGGCTACACCTTC
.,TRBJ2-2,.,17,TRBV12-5,CASGKPSDTPNTGELFF,TGTGCTAGTGGCAAGCCCTCTGACACGCCGAACACCGGGGAGCTGTTTTTT
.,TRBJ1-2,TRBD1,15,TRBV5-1,CASSLVGQENYGYTF,TGCGCCAGCAGCTTGGTTGGACAGGAAAACTATGGCTACACCTTC
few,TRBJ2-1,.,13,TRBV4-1,CASSQAGYNEQFF,TGCGCCAGCAGCCAAGCGGGGTACAATGAGCAGTTCTTC
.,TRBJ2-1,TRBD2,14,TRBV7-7,CASSSAGGHNEQFF,TGTGCTAGCAGCTCCGCGGGGGGTCACAATGAGCAGTTCTTC
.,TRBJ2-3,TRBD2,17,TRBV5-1,CASSSFGAGGPTDTQYF,TGCGCCAGCAGCTCCTTCGGGGCGGGGGGGCCGACAGATACGCAGTATTTT